The 20 T cell receptor beta chains below all came from one sample that was sequenced in a study of shared clonotypes between healthy human individuals. Method: immunoSEQ multiplex PCR; TCRdb's copy keeps in-frame clones and lacks some. There are 2 million to 2.5 million clones in the sample; 92% occur only once, and approximately 0.41% lies in the top ten. Material for sequencing was naive CD4+ T cells from PBMCs. Regarding subset: CD45RA+ positively selected. Receptor source: a young man in good health. Some clones in this sample may be carry-over from other donors' samples.

This chain uses TRBV6-4 with TRBJ1-1, with a possible D match to TRBD1 (6 bases). The germline V gene has CDR1 MRHNA and CDR2 SNTAGT. The CDR3 is made up of 14 amino acids. Trimming took off 5 bases at V and 4 bases at J, with 14 bases between the two ends. In DNA form, the CDR3 reads TGTGCCAGCAGTTCACAGGGAGGGGGCACTGAAGCTTTCTTT. Protein sequence: CASSSQGGGTEAFF.

The table lists this clone with a count of one. Within the sample, other DNA sequences also encode this same CDR3. The chain links TRBV5-1 to TRBJ2-2, with a weak D call TRBD1 (6 bases). Trimming cost V 4 bases and J 3 bases, with 13 bases left between them. CDR1 and CDR2 from the germline V gene are SGHRS and YFSETQ. CDR3 length equals 15 residues. The CDR3 sequence is CASSPTTGYTGELFF. CDR3 bases: TGCGCCAGCAGCCCTACTACAGGGTACACCGGGGAGCTGTTTTTT.

V gene TRBV5-5 combines with J gene TRBJ2-7, with no clear D. Germline assignment: CDR1 SGHKS and CDR2 YYEKEE (reference sequence). The CDR3 totals 14 residues. Trimming took 4 bases from V and 2 from J, leaving 13 bases between them. DNA for the CDR3: TGTGCCAGCAGCCGCACCGCAGGTGCCTACGAGCAGTACTTC. Translated: CASSRTAGAYEQYF.

The V call is TRBV4-1, the J call TRBJ2-7, with unresolved D. Germline lookup yields CDR1 MGHRA and CDR2 YSYEKL. The CDR3 sequence is 14 residues long. The V end was cut by 2 bases, the J end by 2 bases, with 10 bases between. CDR3 region: CASSQFRSTYEQYF. The CDR3 DNA sequence: TGCGCCAGCAGCCAATTTCGAAGTACCTACGAGCAGTACTTC.

This chain connects TRBV18 to TRBJ2-6, with a weak D call TRBD1 (5 bases). Germline CDR1 is KGHSH and CDR2 is LQKENI. The CDR3 spans 16 residues. Trimming stripped 2 bases from V and 2 bases from J, with 10 bases between. The CDR3 loop reads CASSPLTGTGANVLTF. CDR3 in DNA: TGTGCCAGCTCACCATTAACAGGCACTGGGGCCAACGTCCTGACTTTC.

V is TRBV19 and J is TRBJ2-7; 10 bases are a match to TRBD2. V was pared by 4 bases and J by 7 bases, with 1 base of the junction left unmatched. Germline V gene data show CDR1 as LNHDA and CDR2 as SQIVND (reference sequence). The CDR3 loop spans 12 amino acids. The CDR3 protein is CASSTSGSEQYF. As DNA, the CDR3 is TGTGCCAGTAGTACTAGCGGGAGTGAGCAGTACTTC.

The chain is built from TRBV29-1 and TRBJ2-3, with 11 bases that match TRBD2. The CDR3 contains 20 residues. J was trimmed by 1 base and V by 1 base; bases with no gene match: 16. The germline V gene has CDR1 SQVTM and CDR2 ANQGSEA. CDR3 DNA sequence: TGCAGCGTTGAAGGGGTAGGGACTAGCGGCCTAAGTCGGGGCACAGATACGCAGTATTTT. This translates into CSVEGVGTSGLSRGTDTQYF.

This chain connects TRBV9 to TRBJ2-1; D uncertain. Germline V lookup: CDR1 SGDLS, CDR2 YYNGEE. V lost 4 bases to trimming and J lost 2 bases, with 10 bases between them. The CDR3 has 14 residues. CDR3: CASSPGPTYNEQFF. The CDR3 nucleotides read TGTGCCAGCAGCCCGGGCCCTACCTACAATGAGCAGTTCTTC.

The chain couples TRBV5-4 to TRBJ2-1; the match to TRBD1 covers 12 bases. The junction had 9 bases not matched to a gene; V was cut back by 4 bases and J by 7 bases. The germline gives CDR1 SGHNT, CDR2 YYREEE (reference sequence). The CDR3 extends over 16 amino acids. The CDR3 sequence: CASSPGGTGGKNEQFF. DNA of the CDR3: TGTGCCAGCAGCCCGGGCGGGACAGGGGGCAAGAATGAGCAGTTCTTC.

J is TRBJ1-3 and V is TRBV5-1; possibly TRBD1 for D (5 bases). This CDR3 contains 15 residues. V lost 4 bases to trimming and J lost 3 bases, with 14 bases between them. Germline CDR1 reads SGHRS; CDR2 reads YFSETQ. The chain's CDR3 is CASSGDFLGGNTIYF. As DNA, the CDR3 is TGCGCCAGCAGCGGGGACTTCCTAGGTGGAAACACCATATATTTT.

The rearrangement uses TRBV2 and TRBJ1-2, with D possibly matching TRBD1 (5 bases). The germline V and J ends were trimmed by 7 bases and 8 bases, with 14 bases remaining between them. Germline values: CDR1 SNHLY, CDR2 FYNNEI. This CDR3 contains 12 residues. The CDR3 bases are TGTGCCAGCAACGGCAGGGCGGACGGCTACACCTTC. This gives the protein CASNGRADGYTF.

The sample holds one count of this clone. The V gene is TRBV6-1, the J gene TRBJ2-2; no definite D call. V shed 1 base and J shed 4 bases, with 4 bases lying between them. The CDR3 has 13 amino acids. The germline gives CDR1 MNHNS, CDR2 SASEGT. Here the CDR3 reads CASSEVGTGELFF. CDR3 bases: TGTGCCAGCAGTGAAGTAGGCACCGGGGAGCTGTTTTTT.

The CDR3 region is CASSLTLAGTGELFF. The CDR3 DNA reads as TGTGCCAGCAGTTTAACCCTCGCGGGGACCGGGGAGCTGTTTTTT. V gene TRBV27 combines with J gene TRBJ2-2; D may be TRBD2 (6 bases). The CDR3 has 15 amino acids. V was trimmed by 2 bases and J by 5 bases, leaving 12 bases between them. CDR1 is MNHEY and CDR2 is SMNVEV in the germline V gene (reference sequence).

J is TRBJ1-1 and V is TRBV19; no definite D call. Germline V gene lookup returns CDR1 LNHDA and CDR2 SQIVND (reference sequence). V lost 1 base, J lost 5 bases, and 11 bases lay in between. The CDR3 totals 14 residues. The CDR3 reads CASSIGRRETEAFF. The CDR3 DNA sequence: TGTGCCAGTAGTATAGGCAGGAGGGAGACTGAAGCTTTCTTT.

On this clone: The sample has other DNA sequences that encode this CDR3 too. The chain is built from TRBV6-6 and TRBJ2-7; unclear D gene. This CDR3 region has 14 residues. Deletions cut 0 bases from V and 0 bases from J, with 6 bases between. The germline CDR1 and CDR2 sequences are MNHNY and SVGAGI (reference sequence). The CDR3 reads CASSYSKTSYEQYF. The CDR3 DNA is TGTGCCAGCAGTTACTCGAAAACCTCCTACGAGCAGTACTTC.

The chain combines TRBV2 with TRBJ2-2; maybe TRBD2 (6 bases). Deletions cut 7 bases from V and 1 base from J, with 16 bases between. This CDR3 has 16 residues. Looked up from germline, CDR1 is SNHLY and CDR2 is FYNNEI. The DNA of the CDR3 is TGTGCCAGCAACTCTAGACTAGGACGGAACACCGGGGAGCTGTTTTTT. This codes for CASNSRLGRNTGELFF. The full variable domain, its missing parts supplied by reference TRBV2 and TRBJ2-2, is EPEVTQTPSHQVTQMGQEVILRCVPISNHLYFYWYRQILGQKVEFLVSFYNNEISEKSEIFDDQFSVERPDGSNFTLKIRSTKLEDSAMYFCASNSRLGRNTGELFFGEGSRLTVL.

A word on this clone: The sample holds other DNA sequences that translate to the same CDR3. The rearrangement joins TRBV7-3 to TRBJ2-5; D is perhaps TRBD1 (5 bases). The CDR3 covers 13 residues. Germline V gene data show CDR1 as SGHTA and CDR2 as FQGTGA. The germline V and J ends were trimmed by 5 bases and 4 bases, with 11 bases remaining between them. CDR3 residues: CASSAGQSETQYF. The CDR3 DNA is TGTGCCAGCAGCGCAGGGCAATCAGAGACCCAGTACTTC.

The rearrangement links TRBV28 to TRBJ1-6, with D uncertain. Trimming left V 4 bases short and J 2 bases short, with 9 bases between. CDR1 and CDR2 from the germline V gene are MDHEN and SYDVKM. The CDR3 is 15 residues long. In DNA form, the CDR3 reads TGTGCCAGCAGTTCGCCCCGGGCCTATAATTCACCCCTCCACTTT. It encodes CASSSPRAYNSPLHF. The complete variable domain, with remaining parts taken from reference TRBV28 and TRBJ1-6, reads DVKVTQSSRYLVKRTGEKVFLECVQDMDHENMFWYRQDPGLGLRLIYFSYDVKMKEKGDIPEGYSVSREKKERFSLILESASTNQTSMYLCASSSPRAYNSPLHFGNGTRLTVT.

V usage is TRBV6-5 and J usage is TRBJ2-7; D is unresolved. The germline CDR1 and CDR2 sequences are MNHEY and SVGAGI. The V end was cut by 4 bases, the J end by 6 bases, with 10 bases between. The length of the CDR3 is 12 residues. This chain's CDR3 is CASSFGEREQYF. The CDR3 coding sequence is TGTGCCAGCAGTTTTGGAGAGCGCGAGCAGTACTTC.

The chain carries TRBV21-1 and TRBJ2-1; the D call in the table, TRBD2, was not verified against the DNA. TRBV21-1 is a recognized pseudogene. The CDR3 length is 16 residues. CDR3 region: CASFPGLAGVHNEQFF. CDR3 bases: TGTGCCAGTTTCCCCGGGCTAGCGGGAGTCCACAATGAGCAGTTCTTC.